These 25 T cell receptor beta chains share one sample of origin, sequenced in a study of T cell responses to AZD1222 COVID-19 vaccine. Some clones are missing from TCRdb's copy, which holds only in-frame ones; the method was immunoSEQ multiplex PCR. The top ten clones hold roughly 5% of a sample with 150,000 or so clones, 80% to 95% of them seen once. The sample consisted of peripheral blood, taken on day 0 of AZD1222 vaccination. The source of these receptors is an adult in good health.

The chain joins TRBV10-1 to TRBJ2-7, with D possibly being TRBD2 (5 bases). Trimming shortened V by 0 bases and J by 4 bases, and 10 bases separated the two germline ends. Per the germline V gene, CDR1 is WNHNN and CDR2 is SYGVQD (reference sequence). This CDR3 contains 14 residues. The CDR3 DNA follows: TGCGCCAGCAGTGAGTCCTGGACTTTTTACGAGCAGTACTTC. Translated, it gives CASSESWTFYEQYF.

The table lists this clone with a count of one. The chain couples TRBV4-2 to TRBJ2-7; D gene unclear. With 0 bases removed from V and 3 bases from J, the gap between germline ends came to 9 bases. Germline CDR1 is LGHNA and CDR2 is YNFKEQ. The CDR3 is 14 amino acids. CDR3 protein: CASSQDRLNYEQYF. Written as DNA, the CDR3 is TGTGCCAGCAGCCAAGATAGACTGAACTACGAGCAGTACTTC.

The DNA of the CDR3 is TGTGCCAGCAACCTGAAGGGTGGCAGGGAAGCTTTCTTT. Translating gives CASNLKGGREAFF. The chain couples TRBV6-5 to TRBJ1-1, with D unclear. V lost 7 bases to trimming and J lost 8 bases, with 17 bases between them. The CDR3 totals 13 residues. Germline V gene sequence: CDR1 MNHEY, CDR2 SVGAGI.

The rearrangement joins TRBV6-5 to TRBJ1-2, with D possibly TRBD1 on 5 matching bases. Germline lookup yields CDR1 MNHEY and CDR2 SVGAGI. V was shortened by 2 bases and J by 8 bases, with 12 bases between the two germline ends. The CDR3 is 13 amino acids. CDR3 coding DNA: TGTGCCAGCAGTTACCGTGGGGCTCGAGGCTACACCTTC. Encoded protein: CASSYRGARGYTF.

The V call is TRBV14, the J call TRBJ2-2; the D is unclear. The CDR3 is made up of 17 amino acids. Trimming took off 1 base at V and 4 bases at J, with 16 bases between the two ends. Germline V gene data show CDR1 as SGHDN and CDR2 as FVKESK. The CDR3: CASSQVGGIGPTGELFF. CDR3 bases: TGTGCCAGCAGCCAAGTAGGTGGGATAGGCCCCACCGGGGAGCTGTTTTTT.

CDR3 coding DNA: TGTGCCAGCACCCTAATGGGACAGCCCCAAGAGACCCAGTACTTC. Amino acid sequence: CASTLMGQPQETQYF. This chain joins TRBV6-5 and TRBJ2-5; 7 bases fit TRBD1. From germline, CDR1 is MNHEY and CDR2 SVGAGI. V shed 7 bases and J 1 base; nucleotides not matched to a gene: 9. The CDR3 is made up of 15 amino acids.

This chain connects TRBV13 to TRBJ2-7; the match to TRBD2 covers 12 bases. V dropped 5 bases and J dropped 4; count of bases not matched to a gene: 6. Germline V gene sequence: CDR1 PRHDT, CDR2 FYEKMQ (reference sequence). This CDR3 region has 15 residues. The CDR3 coding sequence is TGTGCCAGCAGCCCGCTGACTAGCGGGAGTTACGAGCAGTACTTC. It codes for CASSPLTSGSYEQYF.

V usage is TRBV6-1 and J usage is TRBJ1-1; D may be TRBD1 (5 bases). The CDR3 is 12 residues long. CDR1 MNHNS and CDR2 SASEGT come from the germline V gene. The V end was cut by 2 bases, the J end by 10 bases, with 11 bases between. The CDR3 protein is CASSEQGLRAFF. CDR3 DNA sequence: TGTGCCAGCAGTGAACAGGGTTTGAGAGCTTTCTTT.

V and J are TRBV5-1 and TRBJ1-6; the D gene is possibly TRBD1 (6 bases). Germline V lookup: CDR1 SGHRS, CDR2 YFSETQ. The ends were cut back, 3 bases at V and 7 bases at J, with 14 bases in the middle. The CDR3 loop spans 15 amino acids. The CDR3 region is CASSWGGGQNSPLHF. CDR3 in DNA: TGCGCCAGCAGCTGGGGAGGTGGACAGAATTCACCCCTCCACTTT.

The chain uses TRBV24-1 and TRBJ2-5; no clear D gene. Trimming took 3 bases from V and 5 from J, leaving 15 bases between them. CDR3 length: 15 residues. Germline V gene data show CDR1 as KGHDR and CDR2 as SFDVKD. The CDR3 loop reads CATSDVLSGWETQYF. CDR3 DNA: TGTGCCACCAGTGATGTTCTGTCTGGCTGGGAGACCCAGTACTTC.

The chain combines TRBV27 with TRBJ1-4; 7 bases align to TRBD1. Germline CDR1 MNHEY, CDR2 SMNVEV (reference sequence). CDR3 length: 14 amino acids. Trimming removed 8 bases from V and 13 bases from J; junction bases left unmatched: 16. Written as DNA, the CDR3 is TGTGCCAGCGGAAGAATTGGGGGACAGCGTGGACTGTTTTTT. Translating it yields CASGRIGGQRGLFF.

The V and J genes are TRBV3-1 (or the pseudogene TRBV3-2) and TRBJ2-3; TRBD1 is a possible D gene (6 bases). Trimming took 0 bases from V and 3 from J, leaving 19 bases between them. The CDR3 is 18 residues long. The germline CDR1 and CDR2 sequences are LGHDT and YNNKEL (reference sequence). CDR3 sequence: CASSQDSQGIFLTDTQYF. For the CDR3, the DNA is TGTGCCAGCAGCCAAGATTCGCAGGGGATTTTTTTAACAGATACGCAGTATTTT.

The chain employs TRBV3-1 (or the pseudogene TRBV3-2) and TRBJ2-7, with D perhaps matching TRBD1 (7 bases). Germline V gene lookup returns CDR1 LGHDT and CDR2 YNNKEL (reference sequence). The CDR3 is 12 residues long. V was clipped by 5 bases and J by 6 bases, with 11 bases between them. The CDR3 here is CASSSQGGEQYF. Here the CDR3 DNA reads TGTGCCAGCAGCTCTCAGGGGGGCGAGCAGTACTTC.

The count of this clone is one. This chain uses TRBV5-8 with TRBJ1-2; possible D gene TRBD1, 5 bases. Between the trimmed V and J ends, which lost 0 bases and 8 bases, there was a span of 23 bases. Germline CDR1 and CDR2: SGHTS and YDEGEE. There are 17 residues in the CDR3. This CDR3 reads CASSLVSAGETGVGYTF. In nucleotides, the CDR3 is TGTGCCAGCAGCTTGGTTTCGGCAGGAGAAACGGGGGTGGGCTACACCTTC.

In regard to this clone: Other DNA sequences of this sample code for an identical CDR3. This chain joins TRBV16 and TRBJ1-5; maybe TRBD1 (5 bases). Germline CDR1 and CDR2: KGHSY and FQNENV. V was pared by 0 bases and J by 3 bases, with 9 bases between. This CDR3 comprises 15 residues. The CDR3 nucleotides are TGTGCCAGCAGCCAATCTGGACAAGCCAATCAGCCCCAGCATTTT. Protein sequence: CASSQSGQANQPQHF.

The genes are TRBV19 and TRBJ1-3, with D perhaps TRBD1 (5 bases). Germline V lookup: CDR1 LNHDA, CDR2 SQIVND (reference sequence). CDR3 length: 15 amino acids. Trimming removed 3 bases at V and 0 bases at J, with 9 bases between. The CDR3 spells CASSIAGTSGNTIYF. Here the CDR3 DNA reads TGTGCCAGTAGTATTGCAGGGACCTCTGGAAACACCATATATTTT. The full variable domain, completed using reference TRBV19 and TRBJ1-3, is DGGITQSPKYLFRKEGQNVTLSCEQNLNHDAMYWYRQDPGQGLRLIYYSQIVNDFQKGDIAEGYSVSREKKESFPLTVTSAQKNPTAFYLCASSIAGTSGNTIYFGEGSWLTVV.

The J gene is TRBJ2-2, the V gene TRBV5-4, with 8 bases matching TRBD1. The CDR3 is 15 residues long. Germline-derived CDR1 and CDR2 are SGHNT and YYREEE (reference sequence). Germline trimming cut 2 bases from V and 13 bases from J; bases unmatched to any gene: 13. Here the CDR3 reads CASSFGTGAPGRLFF. CDR3 DNA sequence: TGTGCCAGCAGCTTCGGGACAGGTGCCCCTGGGAGGCTGTTTTTT.

The chain joins TRBV19 to TRBJ2-3; no clear D. V was clipped by 10 bases and J by 4 bases, with 12 bases between them. This CDR3 spans 12 amino acids. CDR1 and CDR2 (germline): LNHDA, SQIVND (reference sequence). The CDR3 is CATFHPPDTQYF. In DNA, the CDR3 is TGTGCCACCTTCCATCCGCCAGATACGCAGTATTTT.

The rearrangement links TRBV20-1 to TRBJ2-7; no firm D call. Germline V gene data show CDR1 as DFQATT and CDR2 as SNEGSKA (reference sequence). This CDR3 has 13 amino acids. Trimming removed 3 bases at V and 0 bases at J, with 9 bases between. This CDR3 is CSASPQRSYEQYF. CDR3 DNA: TGCAGTGCTAGTCCCCAACGCTCCTACGAGCAGTACTTC.

The chain employs TRBV18 and TRBJ1-6; D gene ambiguous. Trimming shortened V by 0 bases and J by 7 bases, and 7 bases separated the two germline ends. Per the germline V gene, CDR1 is KGHSH and CDR2 is LQKENI. The CDR3 has 14 residues. CDR3 in amino acids: CASSPPEGNSPLHF. The CDR3, as DNA: TGTGCCAGCTCACCACCTGAGGGCAATTCACCCCTCCACTTT.

This chain joins TRBV11-1 and TRBJ1-2; TRBD1 is a possible D gene (5 bases). The CDR3 runs 12 residues. Germline V gene data show CDR1 as SGHAT and CDR2 as FQDESV (reference sequence). V was clipped by 3 bases and J by 7 bases, with 9 bases between them. CDR3 sequence: CASSFQGRGYTF. The DNA for the CDR3 is TGTGCCAGCAGCTTTCAGGGCCGTGGCTACACCTTC.

The count of this clone is one. The V and J genes are TRBV4-1 and TRBJ1-6, with D perhaps matching TRBD1 (5 bases). The CDR3 covers 16 residues. The germline gives CDR1 MGHRA, CDR2 YSYEKL. The V end lost 0 bases, the J end lost 3 bases, and 9 bases lay between the germline ends. Here the CDR3 DNA reads TGCGCCAGCAGCCAAGAACAGGCTCTCTATAATTCACCCCTCCACTTT. Translation gives CASSQEQALYNSPLHF.

The J gene is TRBJ1-5, the V gene TRBV6-1, with TRBD1 as a possible D gene (5 bases). Trimming cost V 1 base and J 6 bases, with 16 bases left between them. Germline-derived CDR1 and CDR2 are MNHNS and SASEGT. The CDR3 length is 16 residues. The CDR3 bases are TGTGCCAGCAGTGAAGAAGAAGTGTCGGGGGGTCAGCCCCAGCATTTT. Translating it yields CASSEEEVSGGQPQHF.

The rearrangement joins TRBV6-4 to TRBJ1-6; D is perhaps TRBD1 (6 bases). The germline gives CDR1 MRHNA, CDR2 SNTAGT. CDR3 length: 14 amino acids. Deletions cut 4 bases from V and 12 bases from J, with 16 bases between. CDR3 in amino acids: CASSAVTQGGPLHF. In nucleotides, the CDR3 is TGTGCCAGCAGTGCCGTCACACAGGGAGGACCCCTCCACTTT.

V usage is TRBV6-6 and J usage is TRBJ1-2; 7 nucleotides agree with TRBD1. The germline V gene has CDR1 MNHNY and CDR2 SVGAGI (reference sequence). J lost 1 base, V lost 4 bases, and 6 bases had no gene match. There are 15 residues in the CDR3. CDR3 loop: CASSSLTGLNYGYTF. In DNA form, the CDR3 reads TGTGCCAGCAGTTCCCTGACAGGGCTTAACTATGGCTACACCTTC.